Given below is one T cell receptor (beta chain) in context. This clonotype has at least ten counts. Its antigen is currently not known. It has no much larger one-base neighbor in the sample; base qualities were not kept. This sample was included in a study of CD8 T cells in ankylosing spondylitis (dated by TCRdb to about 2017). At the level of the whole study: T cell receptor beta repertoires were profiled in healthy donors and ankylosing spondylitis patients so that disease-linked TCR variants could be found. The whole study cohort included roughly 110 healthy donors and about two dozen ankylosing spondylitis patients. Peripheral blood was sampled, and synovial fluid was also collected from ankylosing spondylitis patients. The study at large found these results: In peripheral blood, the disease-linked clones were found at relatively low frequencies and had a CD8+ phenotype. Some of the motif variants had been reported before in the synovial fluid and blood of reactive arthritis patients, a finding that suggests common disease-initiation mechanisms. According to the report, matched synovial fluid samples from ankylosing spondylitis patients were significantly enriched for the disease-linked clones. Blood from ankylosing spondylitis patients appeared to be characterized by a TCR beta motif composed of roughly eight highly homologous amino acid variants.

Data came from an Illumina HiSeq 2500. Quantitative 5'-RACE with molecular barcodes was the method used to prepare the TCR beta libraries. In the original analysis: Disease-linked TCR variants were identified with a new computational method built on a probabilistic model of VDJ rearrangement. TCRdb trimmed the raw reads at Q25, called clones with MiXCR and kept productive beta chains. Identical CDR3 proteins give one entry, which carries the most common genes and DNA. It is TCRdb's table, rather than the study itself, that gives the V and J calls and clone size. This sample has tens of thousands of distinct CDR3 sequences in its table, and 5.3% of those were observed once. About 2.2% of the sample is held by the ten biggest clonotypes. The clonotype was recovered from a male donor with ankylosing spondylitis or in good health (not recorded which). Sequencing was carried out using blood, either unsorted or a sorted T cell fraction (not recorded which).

For the CDR3, the sequence is CASSLGWGGPDEETQYF. DNA sequence: TGCGCCAGCAGCTTGGGTTGGGGGGGGCCCGATGAAGAGACCCAGTACTTC. The receptor chain draws on TRBV5-1 and TRBJ2-5; the D region possibly corresponds to TRBD2 (7 bases align). Trimming costs V 0 bases and J 3 bases, and their ends lie 18 bases apart. CDR1 and CDR2, per the germline V gene, are SGHRS and YFSETQ. The cysteine opens and the phenylalanine closes a CDR3 of 17 amino acids. The retained sequence is limited to the CDR3, 51 bases, with the frame set at the first base.